This T cell receptor beta chain is from a study of shared clonotypes between healthy human individuals. Study-wide background: The plates for each donor numbered three CD4 naive, three CD4 memory, two CD8 naive and one CD8 memory.

Findings of the study overall: Larger richness was generally estimated for naive than memory subsets. Among donors, clonotype sharing was expected to be affected by sequencing depth.

The V segment lost 6 bases and the J segment 6 bases; nucleotides outside the gene matches: 13. Looked up from germline, CDR1 is MDHEN and CDR2 is SYDVKM. The CDR3 has 16 residues. On this clone: Its antigen is currently unknown.

Each cell subset's genomic DNA was divided evenly among several immunoSEQ plates. Some clones are missing from TCRdb's copy, which holds only in-frame ones; the method was immunoSEQ multiplex PCR. The sample yields around 640,000 clones, approximately 96% seen once. CD8 cells classed as naive were CD45RO-negative and positively selected for CCR7, excluding terminally differentiated effector memory CD45RA+ cells. Source material: naive CD8+ T cells sorted from blood. This sequence originates from a woman aged 30 to 39 in good health. This rearrangement joins TRBV28 to TRBJ1-1; 10 nucleotides agree with TRBD1. As DNA, the CDR3 is TGTGCCAGCAGGGACAGGGGGTACCATGTTTTTGCTGAAGCTTTCTTT. Amino acid sequence: CASRDRGYHVFAEAFF.